This T cell receptor (beta chain) was obtained from a study of T-cell reconstitution after alpha-beta-depleted transplantation in children. A library of TCRbeta sequences, prepared with unique molecular identifiers, was generated. TCRdb itself ran the PCR reads through MiXCR, one entry per CDR3 protein. The sample has about 640,000 distinct CDR3 sequences, 10% to 15% seen once. Concerning this clonotype: Its antigen remains unknown.

Points from the study as a whole: Hyperexpanded clones declined; after one year, newly produced T cells mostly supplied diversity. The high TCRbeta diversity at day 60 in some patients came from surviving recipient T cells and thymic progenitors.

V lost 0 bases to trimming and J lost 0 bases; unmatched junction nucleotides: 7. The CDR3 length is 18 residues. Germline loops: CDR1 DFQATT, CDR2 SNEGSKA (reference sequence). The source was PBMCs, mostly from graft donor cells, collected 360 days after TCRalphabeta/CD19-depleted stem cell transplant. This chain uses TRBV20-1 with TRBJ2-6; 8 bases fit TRBD2. This receptor was obtained from a male patient younger than 18 who had a stem cell transplant for acute myeloid leukemia, so the T cells may come from the graft donor. CDR3 DNA: TGCAGTGCTAGAGACGGGAGGGTGGGCTACTCTGGGGCCAACGTCCTGACTTTC. Encoded protein: CSARDGRVGYSGANVLTF.